This paragraph reports one T cell receptor (beta chain). Its antigen is still unknown. No clone much larger than this one lies a single base away; base qualities are absent. The immunoSEQ Assay, a bias-controlled multiplex PCR, was used to amplify TCRbeta CDR3 regions from genomic DNA. Under the source paper's analysis protocol: Nucleated cell counts per sample were estimated from amplification of reference gene primers within the assay. To quantify the absolute abundance of each unique TCRbeta CDR3 rearrangement, sequence reads were collapsed and filtered. For each sample, productive Simpson clonality was calculated as the square root of Simpson's diversity index across productive rearrangements. The table was pulled from immuneACCESS by TCRdb, which kept in-frame rearrangements only. Such tables lose some clones; where checked, under half of the loss comes from unresolved V genes, and the rest has no known cause. V and J calls and clone size are those listed in that table; D and trimming were worked out from the DNA. The sample records 70,000 or so clones, roughly 74% of which are singletons. Around 15% of the sample rests with the top ten.

The sample comes from a study of blood T cell repertoires in COVID-19 (TCRdb year 2020). Study-level background: Samples covering the acute and convalescent phases of COVID-19 were provided by collaborators in the United States, Italy and Spain. A freely available public database, intended as a resource for researchers studying the immune response to SARS-CoV-2, is where the repertoires were released. Where HLA class I and class II types were available, the types were taken from metadata supplied by the sample provider, not from assay-based typing. A de-identified subject ID, COVID-19 status, age in years and sex were almost always included in the sample metadata. The prospective study material was composed of cDNA or gDNA derived from T cells, B-cell-depleted T cells, or PBMCs. Subjects who had been exposed to COVID-19, were actively infected with it, or had recovered from it provided the deeply sampled blood TCRbeta repertoires that made up the dataset. The samples were drawn from the first 160 participants of the ongoing ImmuneRACE study and from 1,200 or so subjects provided by 6 global collaborators. Here is what the overall study found, with its caveats: Clinical and demographic metadata were provided uncurated, with the amount varying by source and participant.

CDR1 and CDR2 are read off the germline V gene as LGHNT and FRNRAP. Its CDR3 holds 18 amino acids, cysteine through phenylalanine. CDR3 DNA is the only sequence kept; it has 54 bases, read in frame from the first base. V is pared back by 7 bases and J by 3 bases, with 26 bases lying between the germline termini. The collaborating institutions used their own protocols to collect whole blood in K2EDTA tubes. Collaborator samples were shipped for TCRbeta analysis as frozen whole blood, isolated PBMCs, or DNA extracted from either sample type. Sequenced material: peripheral blood. The rearranged segments are TRBV12-5 and TRBJ2-3; D gene: possibly TRBD1, on 6 matching bases. The receptor was isolated from a human donor in a cohort sampled during active COVID-19. DNA sequence: TGTGCTAGTGCAACGGGCCGGGGCACAGGGTTCCTGACAGATACGCAGTATTTT. Translated, it reads CASATGRGTGFLTDTQYF. This CDR3, with the reference TRBV12-5 and TRBJ2-3 proteins standing in past its ends, gives the full variable domain DARVTQTPRHKVTEMGQEVTMRCQPILGHNTVFWYRQTMMQGLELLAYFRNRAPLDDSGMPKDRFSAEMPDATLATLKIQPSEPRDSAVYFCASATGRGTGFLTDTQYFGPGTRLTVL.